Listed below are T cell receptor beta chains from one sample, sequenced in a study of beta chain features in type 1 diabetes. The protocol was immunoSEQ multiplex PCR, while the TCRdb copy is restricted to in-frame clones and leaves out a portion. The data contain 300,000 to 400,000 clones, 6.5% to 10% of them seen just once; the ten biggest clones take up less than 0.5%. The sequenced sample consisted of central memory CD4+ T cells from blood. These receptors all come from a woman aged 18-29 years in good health. Each CDR3 is given with its conserved first and last residue. A D gene is named only where the DNA matches it firmly. Clone size is shown for a subset of rows, as once, few, many or a class of expanded clone.

CDR3: CASSQVGTDTQYF
DNA: TGTGCCAGCAGCCAAGTCGGGACAGATACGCAGTATTTT
size: few
D: NA
J: TRBJ2-3
V: TRBV4-2

CDR3: CASSLFGGYKVEQFF
DNA: TGTGCCAGCAGCTTATTTGGGGGCTACAAGGTTGAGCAGTTCTTC
size: NA
D: NA
J: TRBJ2-1
V: TRBV7-2

CDR3: CASRMGTGYTEAFF
DNA: TGTGCCAGCAGGATGGGGACAGGGTACACTGAAGCTTTCTTT
size: NA
D: TRBD1
J: TRBJ1-1
V: TRBV28

CDR3: CASSLSTGGRETQYF
DNA: TGTGCCAGCAGTTTATCGACAGGTGGAAGAGAGACCCAGTACTTC
size: few
D: NA
J: TRBJ2-5
V: TRBV27

CDR3: CASSFDLGEQYF
DNA: TGTGCCAGCAGCTTCGATCTCGGCGAGCAGTACTTC
size: few
D: NA
J: TRBJ2-7
V: TRBV5-4

CDR3: CASSDRQAGELFF
DNA: TGTGCCAGCAGCGACCGACAGGCCGGGGAGCTGTTTTTT
size: NA
D: NA
J: TRBJ2-2
V: TRBV7-2

CDR3: CASSEPGQGMAETQYF
DNA: TGTGCCAGCAGTGAACCGGGACAGGGTATGGCCGAGACCCAGTACTTC
size: few
D: TRBD1
J: TRBJ2-5
V: TRBV28

CDR3: CASSGGQGTSLFF
DNA: TGTGCCAGCTCAGGTGGGCAGGGGACTAGCCTGTTCTTC
size: few
D: TRBD2
J: TRBJ2-1
V: TRBV18

CDR3: CASSEGPQPSYNEQFF
DNA: TGTGCCAGCAGCGAGGGACCTCAACCCTCCTACAATGAGCAGTTCTTC
size: few
D: NA
J: TRBJ2-1
V: TRBV7-3

CDR3: CASSQDLWRETQYF
DNA: TGCGCCAGCAGCCAAGATCTCTGGAGGGAGACCCAGTACTTC
size: few
D: NA
J: TRBJ2-5
V: TRBV4-1

CDR3: CASSSPLHEQYF
DNA: TGTGCCAGCAGCAGCCCCTTGCACGAGCAGTACTTC
size: many
D: NA
J: TRBJ2-7
V: TRBV28

CDR3: CASSLIKLTGELFF
DNA: TGTGCCAGCAGCTTAATTAAACTCACCGGGGAGCTGTTTTTT
size: many
D: NA
J: TRBJ2-2
V: TRBV7-2

CDR3: CASSYSPSGYTDTQYF
DNA: TGTGCCAGCAGTTACTCCCCTAGCGGCTACACAGATACGCAGTATTTT
size: NA
D: TRBD2
J: TRBJ2-3
V: TRBV6-5

CDR3: CASTQGRYEQYF
DNA: TGTGCCAGCACCCAAGGGAGGTACGAGCAGTACTTC
size: NA
D: NA
J: TRBJ2-7
V: TRBV28

CDR3: CASSFVAGVPTDTQYF
DNA: TGTGCCAGCAGCTTCGTAGCGGGAGTCCCCACAGATACGCAGTATTTT
size: NA
D: TRBD2
J: TRBJ2-3
V: TRBV7-2

CDR3: CASSQDPRLMNTQYF
DNA: TGTGCCAGCAGCCAAGATCCCCGGCTTATGAATACGCAGTATTTT
size: NA
D: NA
J: TRBJ2-3
V: TRBV4-2

CDR3: CAISESDSNQPQHF
DNA: TGTGCCATCAGTGAGTCCGATAGCAATCAGCCCCAGCATTTT
size: many
D: NA
J: TRBJ1-5
V: TRBV10-3

CDR3: CASSLARQGWEKLFF
DNA: TGTGCCAGCAGCTTAGCGCGGCAGGGATGGGAAAAACTGTTTTTT
size: NA
D: NA
J: TRBJ1-4
V: TRBV7-2

CDR3: CSVDTGTGNTGELFF
DNA: TGCAGCGTTGATACTGGGACAGGGAACACCGGGGAGCTGTTTTTT
size: few
D: TRBD1
J: TRBJ2-2
V: TRBV29-1

CDR3: CASSFSPSGPRSHYGYTF
DNA: TGTGCCAGCAGTTTCAGTCCGAGCGGCCCCCGTTCGCACTATGGCTACACCTTC
size: NA
D: NA
J: TRBJ1-2
V: TRBV27

CDR3: CASSQERGGTQYF
DNA: TGCGCCAGCAGCCAAGAGAGGGGGGGGACCCAGTACTTC
size: few
D: NA
J: TRBJ2-5
V: TRBV4-3

CDR3: CASSGESVQYF
DNA: TGTGCCAGCAGCGGGGAGAGTGTGCAGTATTTT
size: NA
D: NA
J: TRBJ2-3
V: TRBV9

CDR3: CASSSRPSTDTQYF
DNA: TGTGCCAGCAGTTCTAGACCTAGCACAGATACGCAGTATTTT
size: few
D: NA
J: TRBJ2-3
V: TRBV6-5

CDR3: CASSIDWDQGTEAFF
DNA: TGTGCCAGTAGTATAGATTGGGACCAGGGGACTGAAGCTTTCTTT
size: few
D: NA
J: TRBJ1-1
V: TRBV19

CDR3: CASSLQRGLRTDTQYF
DNA: TGTGCCAGCAGCTTACAAAGGGGGCTGAGAACAGATACGCAGTATTTT
size: NA
D: TRBD1
J: TRBJ2-3
V: TRBV7-8

CDR3: CASSLTGTGPDTQYF
DNA: TGCGCCAGCAGCCTAACCGGGACAGGGCCCGATACGCAGTATTTT
size: many
D: TRBD1
J: TRBJ2-3
V: TRBV4-3

CDR3: CASSQKKGSGREGSYEQYF
DNA: TGCGCCAGCAGTCAAAAGAAGGGTAGCGGGAGGGAAGGGTCCTACGAGCAGTACTTC
size: NA
D: TRBD2
J: TRBJ2-7
V: TRBV23-1

CDR3: CSGVTLSGYNEQFF
DNA: TGCAGCGGGGTAACCCTGAGCGGTTACAATGAGCAGTTCTTC
size: many
D: NA
J: TRBJ2-1
V: TRBV29-1

CDR3: CASSVGPQTQYF
DNA: TGTGCCAGCAGCGTTGGGCCCCAAACGCAGTATTTT
size: many
D: NA
J: TRBJ2-3
V: TRBV11-2

CDR3: CASSQERGDIQYF
DNA: TGCGCCAGCAGCCAAGAGAGAGGGGACATTCAGTACTTC
size: few
D: NA
J: TRBJ2-4
V: TRBV4-3